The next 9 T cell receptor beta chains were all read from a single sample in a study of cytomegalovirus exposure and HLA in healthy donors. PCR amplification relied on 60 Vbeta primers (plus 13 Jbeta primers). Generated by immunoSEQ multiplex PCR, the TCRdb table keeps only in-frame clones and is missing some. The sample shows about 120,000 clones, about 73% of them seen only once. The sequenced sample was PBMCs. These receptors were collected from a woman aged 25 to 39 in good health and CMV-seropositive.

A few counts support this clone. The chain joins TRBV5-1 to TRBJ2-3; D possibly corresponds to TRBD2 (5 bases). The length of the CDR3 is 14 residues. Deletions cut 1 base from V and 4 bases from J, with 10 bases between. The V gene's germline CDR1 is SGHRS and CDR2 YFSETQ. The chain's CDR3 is CASSLRTGADTQYF. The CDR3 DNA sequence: TGCGCCAGCAGCTTGAGGACCGGGGCAGATACGCAGTATTTT.

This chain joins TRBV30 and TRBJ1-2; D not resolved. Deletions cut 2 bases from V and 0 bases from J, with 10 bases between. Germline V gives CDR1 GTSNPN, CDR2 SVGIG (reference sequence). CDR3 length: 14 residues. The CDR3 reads CAWSSGGTNYGYTF. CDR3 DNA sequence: TGTGCCTGGAGTAGTGGCGGGACTAACTATGGCTACACCTTC.

CDR3 nucleotide sequence: TGCAGCGTTGAATCGGCAGGCAGTGAGACCCAGTACTTC. Translating gives CSVESAGSETQYF. This sequence joins TRBV29-1 and TRBJ2-5; D remains ambiguous. CDR1 is SQVTM, CDR2 ANQGSEA, per germline. The CDR3 totals 13 residues. V was clipped by 2 bases and J by 5 bases, with 12 bases between them.

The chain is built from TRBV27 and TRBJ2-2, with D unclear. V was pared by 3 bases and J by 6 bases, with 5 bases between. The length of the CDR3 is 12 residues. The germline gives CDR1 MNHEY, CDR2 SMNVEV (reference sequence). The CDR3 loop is CASSFPAGELFF. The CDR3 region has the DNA TGTGCCAGCAGTTTCCCCGCCGGGGAGCTGTTTTTT.

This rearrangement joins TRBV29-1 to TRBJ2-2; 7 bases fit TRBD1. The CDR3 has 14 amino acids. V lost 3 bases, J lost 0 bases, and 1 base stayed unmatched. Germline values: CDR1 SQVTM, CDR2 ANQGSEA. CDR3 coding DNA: TGCAGCGTTGACGACAGGGCGAACACCGGGGAGCTGTTTTTT. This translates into CSVDDRANTGELFF.

The CDR3 loop reads CASAGPSSYSPLHF. The CDR3 DNA reads as TGTGCCAGCGCGGGTCCTTCCAGCTACTCACCCCTCCACTTT. This chain links TRBV6-6 with TRBJ1-6, with no clear D. The CDR3 is made up of 14 amino acids. Germline V gives CDR1 MNHNY, CDR2 SVGAGI (reference sequence). The V and J ends lost 8 bases and 10 bases respectively, with 18 bases between them.

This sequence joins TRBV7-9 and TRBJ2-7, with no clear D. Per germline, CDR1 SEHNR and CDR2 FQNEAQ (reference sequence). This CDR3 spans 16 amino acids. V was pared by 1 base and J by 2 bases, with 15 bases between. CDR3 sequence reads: CASSLGSRQFPYEQYF. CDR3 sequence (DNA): TGTGCCAGCAGCTTAGGGTCGCGGCAGTTCCCCTACGAGCAGTACTTC.

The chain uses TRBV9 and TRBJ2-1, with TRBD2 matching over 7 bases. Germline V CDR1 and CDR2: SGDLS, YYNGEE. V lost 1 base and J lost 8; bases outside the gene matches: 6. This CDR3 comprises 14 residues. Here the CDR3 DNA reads TGTGCCAGCAGCGTAAACATCGCGGGAGATGAGCAGTTCTTC. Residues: CASSVNIAGDEQFF.

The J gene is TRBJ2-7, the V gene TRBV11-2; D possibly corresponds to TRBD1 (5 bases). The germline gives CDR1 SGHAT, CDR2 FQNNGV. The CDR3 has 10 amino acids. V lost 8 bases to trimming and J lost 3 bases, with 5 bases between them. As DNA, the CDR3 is TGTGCCAGCCAGGGCTACGAGCAGTACTTC. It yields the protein CASQGYEQYF.